This T cell receptor (beta chain) was found in a study of blood T cell repertoires in COVID-19 (dated by TCRdb to the early 2020s). As for the study more broadly: Samples from collaborators originated in the United States, Italy and Spain and spanned both the acute and convalescent phases of COVID-19. Nearly every sample came with metadata listing a de-identified subject ID, COVID-19 status, age in years and sex. HLA class I and class II types, where available, came from metadata supplied by the sample provider rather than from assay-based typing. The material from the prospective study consisted of cDNA or gDNA derived from T cells, B-cell-depleted T cells, or PBMCs. The dataset comprised deeply sampled blood TCRbeta repertoires from subjects exposed to, actively infected with, or recovered from COVID-19. The samples were drawn from the first 160 participants of the ongoing ImmuneRACE study and from over 950 subjects provided by 6 global collaborators. The repertoires were released in a freely available public database meant as a resource for research on the immune response to SARS-CoV-2.

What the study reported, not specific to this receptor: How much clinical and demographic metadata was included differed by source and by participant, and the metadata was provided uncurated.

V trim: 3 bases; J trim: 4 bases; unmatched bases: 4. The CDR3 sequence holds 16 residues, the cysteine and phenylalanine included. The read is trimmed to its CDR3 DNA, 48 bases read in frame from base 1. Taken from the germline V gene, the CDR1 and CDR2 loops are SNHLY and FYNNEI. The immunoSEQ Assay, a bias-controlled multiplex PCR, was used to amplify TCRbeta CDR3 regions from genomic DNA. The study's processing was this. Within the assay, amplification of reference gene primers was used to estimate how many nucleated cells each sample contained. To quantify the absolute abundance of each unique TCRbeta CDR3 rearrangement, sequence reads were collapsed and filtered. For each sample, productive Simpson clonality was calculated as the square root of Simpson's diversity index over productive rearrangements. TCRdb mirrors the immuneACCESS table, restricted to in-frame sequences. Some clones are absent from its copies; in checked studies, under half trace to an unresolved V gene, and the reason for the others is unknown. Clonal size and the V and J genes are those of that table, whereas D and trimming came from the DNA. This sample has fewer than 70,000 clones in its table, and 75% to 90% of those were observed once. The leading ten clones occupy more than 8% of the sample.

Regarding this clone: No antigen is known for it. It has no much larger one-base neighbor in the sample; base qualities were not kept.

Each collaborating institution followed its own protocols to collect whole blood in K2EDTA tubes. For TCRbeta analysis, collaborator samples were shipped as frozen whole blood, as isolated PBMCs, or as DNA extracted from either sample type. The sample consisted of peripheral blood. The clonotype was recovered from a man in his fifties or sixties with active COVID-19. This receptor chain uses TRBV2 and TRBJ1-5; 12 bases in the junction line up with TRBD1. This receptor has the CDR3 CASSEWGQGANQPQHF. At the DNA level, the sequence is TGTGCCAGCAGTGAGTGGGGACAGGGGGCGAATCAGCCCCAGCATTTT.